A selection of T cell receptor beta chains follows, all from one sample in a study of Graves' ophthalmopathy and Graves' hyperthyroidism. TCRdb used MiXCR to reprocess the multiplex PCR reads, holding one entry per CDR3 protein. The sample has around 1.1 million distinct CDR3 sequences, 35% to 40% seen once. The sample was peripheral blood or thyroid tissue (not recorded which). Receptor source: an adult man with Graves' hyperthyroidism. Both conserved end residues are part of each CDR3. The D gene is left open where the match is weak. Clone size is not always given. Where it is, it says once, few, many or a class for expanded clones.

j_call	clone_size	d_call	v_call	cdr3_length	cdr3_aa	cdr3_nt
TRBJ2-7	few	.	TRBV3-1	14	CASSRGKVQVGQYF	TGTGCCAGCAGCCGGGGCAAGGTTCAGGTCGGGCAGTACTTC
TRBJ1-3	.	.	TRBV7-8	17	CASSLGTGPYSGNTIYF	TGTGCCAGCAGCTTAGGAACAGGGCCCTACTCTGGAAACACCATATATTTT
TRBJ1-4	many	.	TRBV19	16	CASSRGTAATNEKLFF	TGTGCCAGTAGTCGAGGGACGGCGGCAACTAATGAAAAACTGTTTTTT
TRBJ2-7	few	TRBD2	TRBV29-1	15	CSVAQAGLAGTEQYF	TGCAGCGTTGCACAGGCTGGGCTAGCGGGAACCGAGCAGTACTTC
TRBJ1-1	.	TRBD1	TRBV5-1	14	CASSKEQGGTEAFF	TGCGCCAGCAGCAAGGAACAGGGGGGCACTGAAGCTTTCTTT
TRBJ1-1	few	.	TRBV12-3/TRBV12-4	16	CASSPPLTLMNTEAFF	TGTGCCAGCTCACCACCCCTCACGCTAATGAACACTGAAGCTTTCTTT
TRBJ1-5	few	.	TRBV10-3	16	CASSNQDPGSNQPQHF	TGTGCCAGCTCGAACCAGGACCCAGGTAGCAATCAGCCCCAGCATTTT
TRBJ1-5	few	TRBD1	TRBV12-3/TRBV12-4	17	CASSSSDRVVSNQPQHF	TGTGCCAGCAGTTCCTCGGACAGGGTAGTGAGCAATCAGCCCCAGCATTTT
TRBJ1-2	many	.	TRBV6-2/TRBV6-3	12	CASTKEGSGYTF	TGTGCCAGCACTAAAGAGGGGAGCGGCTACACCTTC
TRBJ1-6	.	TRBD1	TRBV7-9	15	CASRSTGTGDSPLHF	TGTGCCAGCAGGTCTACCGGGACAGGGGACTCACCCCTCCACTTT
TRBJ2-7	many	.	TRBV5-1	12	CASSQQGREQYF	TGCGCGTCTTCACAACAGGGCAGAGAGCAGTACTTC
TRBJ2-7	.	.	TRBV7-6	15	CVSSRSDGNSYEQYF	TGTGTCAGCAGCCGCTCGGACGGAAACTCCTACGAGCAGTACTTC
TRBJ2-7	few	TRBD1	TRBV5-6	16	CASSFASGTGVYEQYF	TGTGCCAGCAGCTTTGCCTCCGGGACAGGGGTCTACGAGCAGTACTTC